Sequencing of this T cell receptor beta chain was carried out in a study of beta chain features in type 1 diabetes. This clone was counted only a few times. In germline, CDR1 is GTSNPN, CDR2 SVGIG (reference sequence). J gave up 0 bases and V 5 bases, and 6 bases lay outside the gene matches. The CDR3 is made up of 14 amino acids. The entirety of the isolated RNA underwent reverse transcription, so expressed TCRB transcripts were sequenced. Libraries were prepared by immunoSEQ multiplex PCR; TCRdb keeps only in-frame clonotypes and omits some of them. The profile covers 400,000 to 600,000 clones, with 25% to 35% appearing a single time and around 0.065% taken by the ten largest.

The sequenced sample was naive CD4+ T cells from blood. The clonotype was recovered from a man between 18 and 29 years old in good health. V usage is TRBV30 and J usage is TRBJ2-7; 8 nucleotides align to TRBD2. The CDR3 sequence: CAWDLRGGSYEQYF. The CDR3 bases are TGTGCCTGGGACCTCCGGGGGGGCTCCTACGAGCAGTACTTC.